These 28 T cell receptor beta chains were all obtained from the same sample, sequenced in a study of blood T cell repertoires in COVID-19. TCRdb's table, derived via immunoSEQ multiplex PCR, lists solely in-frame clones and lacks some. The table has more than 150,000 clones, about 85% seen once. Sequenced input: peripheral blood. The receptors come from a man aged 65-85 years with active or convalescent COVID-19.

This clone appeared once. The chain couples TRBV3-1 (or the pseudogene TRBV3-2) to TRBJ2-2; tentative D call: TRBD1 (5 bases). The CDR3 sequence is 14 residues long. With 9 bases removed from V and 4 bases from J, the gap between germline ends came to 15 bases. Germline lookup yields CDR1 LGHDT and CDR2 YNNKEL (reference sequence). The CDR3 here is CASKIGAVTGELFF. The CDR3 DNA sequence: TGTGCCAGTAAGATAGGGGCTGTCACCGGGGAGCTGTTTTTT.

The chain has TRBV12-3 or TRBV12-4 and TRBJ2-7; 8 bases are a match to TRBD1. This CDR3 contains 13 residues. The ends lost 7 bases at V and 3 bases at J; junction bases unmatched: 5. This CDR3 is CASTKDRDYEQYF. DNA for the CDR3: TGTGCCAGCACCAAGGACAGGGACTACGAGCAGTACTTC.

The chain links TRBV19 to TRBJ2-6; the D is unclear. Per germline, CDR1 LNHDA and CDR2 SQIVND (reference sequence). V gave up 5 bases and J gave up 0 bases, with 11 bases separating them. The CDR3 consists of 16 residues. CDR3 DNA sequence: TGTGCCAGTAGTCCCGACTCCCACTCTGGGGCCAACGTCCTGACTTTC. Its protein product is CASSPDSHSGANVLTF. Looking up the rest from reference TRBV19 and TRBJ2-6 gives the full variable domain: DGGITQSPKYLFRKEGQNVTLSCEQNLNHDAMYWYRQDPGQGLRLIYYSQIVNDFQKGDIAEGYSVSREKKESFPLTVTSAQKNPTAFYLCASSPDSHSGANVLTFGAGSRLTVL.

V usage is TRBV28 and J usage is TRBJ2-7, with TRBD1 matching over 7 bases. This CDR3 has 16 residues. CDR1 is MDHEN and CDR2 is SYDVKM in the germline V gene. V shed 6 bases and J 1 base; nucleotides not matched to a gene: 12. The CDR3 nucleotides are TGTGCCAGCAGGGCCCCGGGACAGACTATATCCTACGAGCAGTACTTC. Its protein is CASRAPGQTISYEQYF.

The V and J genes are TRBV9 and TRBJ2-5; D is uncertain. Germline V gives CDR1 SGDLS, CDR2 YYNGEE. The CDR3 has 12 amino acids. V shed 1 base and J shed 3 bases, with 4 bases lying between them. For the CDR3, the DNA is TGTGCCAGCAGCGTACGGGAAGAGACCCAGTACTTC. It encodes CASSVREETQYF.

This chain joins TRBV7-9 and TRBJ2-3; possible D gene TRBD2, 6 bases. The CDR3 is 15 amino acids. Trimming cost V 4 bases and J 6 bases, with 17 bases left between them. The germline V gene encodes CDR1 SEHNR and CDR2 FQNEAQ (reference sequence). CDR3 residues: CASSSEGLPSDTQYF. The CDR3, as DNA: TGTGCCAGCAGCTCAGAGGGACTCCCGTCCGATACGCAGTATTTT.

Notes on this clone: The CDR3 does not close with the conserved phenylalanine or tryptophan, likely indicating a read error. The limits of the CDR3 on the DNA are not certain, so only TCRdb's listed CDR3 is given. Here the CDR3 reads CASPVRTGARD. The chain carries TRBV12-2 and TRBJ2-7; TRBD1 is taken as the D call from the table, unchecked against the DNA. TRBV12-2 is listed as a pseudogene. The CDR3 spans 11 amino acids, including both terminal residues.

This chain connects TRBV3-1 (or the pseudogene TRBV3-2) to TRBJ1-6, with 9 bases matching TRBD1. There are 16 residues in the CDR3. J was trimmed by 9 bases and V by 1 base; bases with no gene match: 7. Germline values: CDR1 LGHDT, CDR2 YNNKEL (reference sequence). The CDR3 loop is CASSQGGQGLSSPLHF. The CDR3 DNA follows: TGTGCCAGCAGCCAAGGGGGACAGGGTCTGTCTTCACCCCTCCACTTT.

This clone has a handful of counts. The chain has TRBV7-2 and TRBJ1-5; no clear D. Between the trimmed V and J ends, which lost 5 bases and 3 bases, there was a span of 11 bases. The length of the CDR3 is 14 residues. Germline lookup yields CDR1 SGHTA and CDR2 FQGNSA. The CDR3 sequence: CASSAGSYNQPQHF. The DNA of the CDR3 is TGTGCCAGCAGCGCCGGGTCCTACAATCAGCCCCAGCATTTT.

This clone has more than one count but fewer than ten. Different DNA sequences within this sample yield the same CDR3. The V and J genes are TRBV5-1 and TRBJ2-1, with 9 bases matching TRBD2. Germline loops: CDR1 SGHRS, CDR2 YFSETQ. V lost 3 bases and J lost 4; bases outside the gene matches: 8. This CDR3 region has 16 residues. The CDR3 DNA reads as TGCGCCAGCAGCTACCAGGGGACTAGCAGTTACAATGAGCAGTTCTTC. Residues: CASSYQGTSSYNEQFF.

The chain uses TRBV30 and TRBJ1-2; no definite D call. This CDR3 has 13 amino acids. Germline lookup yields CDR1 GTSNPN and CDR2 SVGIG (reference sequence). V lost 0 bases and J 6 bases, leaving 11 bases between the germline ends. The CDR3 reads CAWSVSGEDGYTF. In DNA form, the CDR3 reads TGTGCCTGGAGTGTCTCGGGAGAGGATGGCTACACCTTC.

As DNA, the CDR3 is TGTGCCAAGGGGGGCGCAGGGGGTTACGAGCAGTACTTC. It specifies CAKGGAGGYEQYF. The chain carries TRBV21-1 and TRBJ2-7; no check of the table's D call, TRBD1, against the DNA was made. TRBV21-1 is labeled a pseudogene. This CDR3 region has 13 residues.

The CDR3 sequence: CASRAGTTDGELFF. The CDR3 DNA reads as TGTGCCAGCAGGGCCGGGACAACCGACGGGGAGCTGTTTTTT. J is TRBJ2-2 and V is TRBV2; D might be TRBD1 (6 bases). V shed 6 bases and J shed 7 bases, with 15 bases lying between them. This CDR3 contains 14 residues. Germline V CDR1 and CDR2: SNHLY, FYNNEI.

This clone was found a few times. V usage is TRBV19 and J usage is TRBJ2-7, with a weak D call TRBD2 (6 bases). CDR1 is LNHDA, CDR2 SQIVND, per germline (reference sequence). This CDR3 comprises 15 residues. Trimming took off 1 base at V and 3 bases at J, with 13 bases between the two ends. CDR3: CASSIAWDSYYEQYF. As DNA, the CDR3 is TGTGCCAGTAGTATAGCGTGGGACTCATACTACGAGCAGTACTTC.

The genes are TRBV6-1 and TRBJ2-7; 8 bases fit TRBD1. Trimming cost V 2 bases and J 0 bases; bases outside gene matches: 9. Germline loops: CDR1 MNHNS, CDR2 SASEGT. The CDR3 is made up of 17 amino acids. CDR3 loop: CASSESAGGVGSYEQYF. In DNA, the CDR3 is TGTGCCAGCAGTGAAAGCGCAGGGGGCGTCGGCTCCTACGAGCAGTACTTC.

The chain recombines TRBV2 with TRBJ1-6; 8 nucleotides match TRBD1. V lost 5 bases and J lost 8; bases outside the gene matches: 5. Germline V gene lookup returns CDR1 SNHLY and CDR2 FYNNEI. This CDR3 region has 14 residues. CDR3 amino acids: CASSLGTGDSPLHF. The CDR3 DNA follows: TGTGCCAGCAGTCTCGGGACAGGTGATTCACCCCTCCACTTT.

The chain has TRBV2 and TRBJ2-7; 7 nucleotides line up with TRBD1. V shed 8 bases and J 5 bases; nucleotides not matched to a gene: 6. Germline loops: CDR1 SNHLY, CDR2 FYNNEI. The CDR3 has 12 residues. CDR3 sequence reads: CASRVQGNEQYF. The CDR3 coding sequence is TGTGCCAGCCGAGTACAGGGGAACGAGCAGTACTTC. The variable domain in full, completed from reference TRBV2 and TRBJ2-7, reads EPEVTQTPSHQVTQMGQEVILRCVPISNHLYFYWYRQILGQKVEFLVSFYNNEISEKSEIFDDQFSVERPDGSNFTLKIRSTKLEDSAMYFCASRVQGNEQYFGPGTRLTVT.

J is TRBJ1-5 and V is TRBV28; 7 nucleotides match TRBD1. V trimming: 5 bases; J trimming: 8 bases; junction bases outside the gene matches: 9. Germline V gives CDR1 MDHEN, CDR2 SYDVKM. This CDR3 comprises 14 residues. For the CDR3, the DNA is TGTGCCAGCAGTGCGCCGGGACAGCTAAAGCCCCAGCATTTT. It translates to CASSAPGQLKPQHF.

This chain links TRBV2 with TRBJ1-2; 8 nucleotides match TRBD1. Unmatched junction bases numbered 10, after V lost 10 bases and J lost 3 bases. The CDR3 is made up of 14 amino acids. The germline V gene encodes CDR1 SNHLY and CDR2 FYNNEI. CDR3 region: CATQPNRGDYGYTF. The CDR3 DNA sequence: TGTGCCACGCAACCCAACAGGGGGGACTATGGCTACACCTTC. The full variable domain, with the rest looked up from reference TRBV2 and TRBJ1-2, is EPEVTQTPSHQVTQMGQEVILRCVPISNHLYFYWYRQILGQKVEFLVSFYNNEISEKSEIFDDQFSVERPDGSNFTLKIRSTKLEDSAMYFCATQPNRGDYGYTFGSGTRLTVV.

The chain is built from TRBV7-2 and TRBJ2-1, with 12 positions matching TRBD2. The CDR3 sequence is 15 residues long. The trim removed 5 bases at V and 8 bases at J, leaving 7 bases unmatched. Germline V gives CDR1 SGHTA, CDR2 FQGNSA. The CDR3 is CASSPRTSGVHEQFF. The DNA of the CDR3 is TGTGCCAGCAGCCCCCGGACTAGCGGGGTACATGAGCAGTTCTTC.

This rearrangement joins TRBV28 to TRBJ2-1; 9 bases agree with TRBD1. The CDR3 is made up of 16 amino acids. The junction had 11 bases not matched to a gene; V was cut back by 4 bases and J by 7 bases. Per germline, CDR1 MDHEN and CDR2 SYDVKM. The CDR3 sequence: CASSSKQGAVLNEQFF. CDR3 DNA: TGTGCCAGCAGTTCAAAACAGGGGGCGGTATTGAATGAGCAGTTCTTC.

To note about this clone: Other DNA sequences of this sample code for an identical CDR3. The CDR3 sequence: CASRGAVGQPQHF. CDR3 DNA sequence: TGTGCCAGCAGAGGGGCTGTGGGTCAGCCCCAGCATTTT. The chain recombines TRBV2 with TRBJ1-5; TRBD1 might be the D (5 bases). Germline V CDR1 and CDR2: SNHLY, FYNNEI. The V end lost 6 bases, the J end lost 6 bases, and 12 bases lay between the germline ends. The CDR3 length is 13 residues.

The rearrangement uses TRBV5-1 and TRBJ2-3, with 7 bases fitting TRBD1. CDR1 is SGHRS and CDR2 is YFSETQ in the germline V gene. The V and J ends lost 0 bases and 3 bases, in that order; junction bases with no gene match: 4. The CDR3 runs 15 residues. The CDR3 is CASSLVGGETDTQYF. The CDR3 DNA reads TGCGCCAGCAGCTTGGTAGGGGGCGAAACAGATACGCAGTATTTT.

This chain links TRBV5-1 with TRBJ2-1; 9 bases match TRBD2. The CDR3 covers 15 residues. CDR1 and CDR2 (germline): SGHRS, YFSETQ. V dropped 0 bases and J dropped 6; count of bases not matched to a gene: 4. CDR3 nucleotides: TGCGCCAGCAGCTTGGGGCGGGGGGGCCGCAATGAGCAGTTCTTC. It is translated as CASSLGRGGRNEQFF.

This chain links TRBV27 with TRBJ2-4; 7 nucleotides align to TRBD2. V shed 3 bases, J shed 3 bases, and the junction held 11 bases outside the gene matches. Germline CDR1 MNHEY, CDR2 SMNVEV (reference sequence). This CDR3 has 17 residues. The CDR3 sequence: CASSFRSGGGSKNIQYF. DNA for the CDR3: TGTGCCAGCAGTTTCCGTTCTGGCGGGGGTAGCAAAAACATTCAGTACTTC.

This rearrangement joins TRBV2 to TRBJ1-4, with 10 bases that match TRBD1. J lost 7 bases, V lost 9 bases, and 14 bases had no gene match. From germline, CDR1 is SNHLY and CDR2 FYNNEI. The CDR3 is 16 residues long. CDR3 in amino acids: CASSPGQGRGSEKLFF. In DNA, the CDR3 is TGTGCCAGTTCTCCGGGACAGGGGCGAGGAAGTGAAAAACTGTTTTTT.

This clone was counted between two and nine times. The gene calls are TRBV5-4 and TRBJ2-5; D possibly corresponds to TRBD2 (5 bases). The CDR3 is 14 residues long. V lost 4 bases to trimming and J lost 0 bases, with 10 bases between them. The germline CDR1 and CDR2 sequences are SGHNT and YYREEE (reference sequence). The CDR3 region has the DNA TGTGCCAGCAGCCAAGGCGGGTACCAAGAGACCCAGTACTTC. Its protein is CASSQGGYQETQYF. The variable domain in full, with the rest retrieved from reference TRBV5-4 and TRBJ2-5, is ETGVTQSPTHLIKTRGQQVTLRCSSQSGHNTVSWYQQALGQGPQFIFQYYREEENGRGNFPPRFSGLQFPNYSSELNVNALELDDSALYLCASSQGGYQETQYFGPGTRLLVL.

The chain joins TRBV4-3 to TRBJ2-3; the D gene is possibly TRBD1 (5 bases). V lost 0 bases to trimming and J lost 7 bases, with 17 bases between them. This CDR3 has 16 amino acids. CDR1 and CDR2 (germline): LGHNA, YSLEER. CDR3 in DNA: TGCGCCAGCAGCCAAGATGGGGCCCCAGGTCACTATACGCAGTATTTT. Protein: CASSQDGAPGHYTQYF.